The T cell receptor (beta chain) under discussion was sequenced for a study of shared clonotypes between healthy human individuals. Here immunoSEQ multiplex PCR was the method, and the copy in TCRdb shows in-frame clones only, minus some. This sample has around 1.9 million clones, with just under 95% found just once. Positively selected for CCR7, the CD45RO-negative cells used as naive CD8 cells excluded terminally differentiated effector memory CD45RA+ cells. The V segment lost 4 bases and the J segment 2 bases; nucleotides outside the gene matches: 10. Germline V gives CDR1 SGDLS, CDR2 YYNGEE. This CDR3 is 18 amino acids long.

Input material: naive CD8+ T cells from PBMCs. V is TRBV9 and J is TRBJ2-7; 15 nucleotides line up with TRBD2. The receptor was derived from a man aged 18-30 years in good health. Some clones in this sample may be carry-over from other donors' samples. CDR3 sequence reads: CASSNPGLAGGPPYEQYF. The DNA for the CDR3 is TGTGCCAGCAGCAACCCGGGACTAGCGGGAGGCCCTCCCTACGAGCAGTACTTC.